This is a list of T cell receptor beta chains from one sample in a study of regulatory T cells in long-lasting Graves disease. TCRdb re-called the multiplex PCR reads with MiXCR, one entry per CDR3 protein. This table holds about 380,000 distinct CDR3 sequences, around 15% found once. The sequenced sample was peripheral blood mononuclear cells (PBMCs), obtained at new diagnosis, from a patient treated with antithyroid drugs. Receptors were obtained from a female donor with Graves disease. Each CDR3 is given with its conserved first and last residue. A D gene is named only where the DNA matches it firmly. Size values are once, few and many counts, or a class for expanded clones, and some rows have none.

V gene: TRBV15; J gene: TRBJ1-5; CDR3 length: 15; clone size: many; D gene: TRBD1; CDR3 DNA: TGTGCCACCAGCAGGGATCAGGGGGCAAGGCAGCCCCAGCATTTT; CDR3 protein: CATSRDQGARQPQHF
V gene: TRBV5-1; J gene: TRBJ1-1; CDR3 length: 14; clone size: many; D gene: TRBD1; CDR3 DNA: TGTGCCAGCAGCTTACAGGGGGCGAACACTGAAGCTTTCTTT; CDR3 protein: CASSLQGANTEAFF
V gene: TRBV5-1; J gene: TRBJ1-2; CDR3 length: 19; clone size: many; D gene: TRBD1; CDR3 DNA: TGCGCCAGCAGCTTGCCGGACCGGGACAGGCTAGGTTGGGCTGGAGGCTACACCTTC; CDR3 protein: CASSLPDRDRLGWAGGYTF
V gene: TRBV11-2; J gene: TRBJ1-5; CDR3 length: 16; clone size: many; D gene: -; CDR3 DNA: TGTGCCAGCAGCCCCATGAGGCTTGTTTGCAATCAGCCCCAGCATTTT; CDR3 protein: CASSPMRLVCNQPQHF
V gene: TRBV6-5; J gene: TRBJ2-1; CDR3 length: 16; clone size: few; D gene: TRBD2; CDR3 DNA: TGTGCCAGCAGTTACTCGTGGCGGGAGGATCACAATGAGCAGTTCTTC; CDR3 protein: CASSYSWREDHNEQFF
V gene: TRBV3-1; J gene: TRBJ1-5; CDR3 length: 14; clone size: many; D gene: -; CDR3 DNA: TGTGCCAGCAGCCAAAACGGAAACAATCAGCCCCAGCATTTT; CDR3 protein: CASSQNGNNQPQHF
V gene: TRBV18; J gene: TRBJ2-1; CDR3 length: 13; clone size: many; D gene: -; CDR3 DNA: TGTGCCAGCTCACTTAAGGACAGTTCGGAGCAGTTCTTC; CDR3 protein: CASSLKDSSEQFF
V gene: TRBV29-1; J gene: TRBJ2-5; CDR3 length: 18; clone size: many; D gene: TRBD2; CDR3 DNA: TGCAGCGTTGAGTGGTTTAAGACGGGGGGGGAGAAAAAAGAGACCCAGTACTTC; CDR3 protein: CSVEWFKTGGEKKETQYF
V gene: TRBV6-1; J gene: TRBJ1-2; CDR3 length: 13; clone size: many; D gene: -; CDR3 DNA: TGTGCCAGCAGCTCCCGGGTGGAGAGTGGCTACACCTTC; CDR3 protein: CASSSRVESGYTF
V gene: TRBV27; J gene: TRBJ2-3; CDR3 length: 15; clone size: many; D gene: -; CDR3 DNA: TGTGCCAGCAGTTCATTACCGCCAAGTGGGGATACGCAGTATTTT; CDR3 protein: CASSSLPPSGDTQYF
V gene: TRBV6-1; J gene: TRBJ1-2; CDR3 length: 14; clone size: -; D gene: -; CDR3 DNA: TGTGCCAGCGGTGAGTCGGCCGTTGTCTATGGCTACACCTTC; CDR3 protein: CASGESAVVYGYTF
V gene: TRBV4-1; J gene: TRBJ2-3; CDR3 length: 16; clone size: -; D gene: -; CDR3 DNA: TGCGCCAGCAGCCAAGTACGACAGTGGGTCACAGATACGCAGTATTTT; CDR3 protein: CASSQVRQWVTDTQYF
V gene: TRBV20-1; J gene: TRBJ1-4; CDR3 length: 13; clone size: many; D gene: -; CDR3 DNA: TGCAGTGCTAGGGACATTTCTAATGAAAAACTGTTTTTT; CDR3 protein: CSARDISNEKLFF
V gene: TRBV20-1; J gene: TRBJ1-5; CDR3 length: 19; clone size: many; D gene: -; CDR3 DNA: TGCAGTGCTAGAATGACCGGGACCGATCAGGGTTATAGCAATCAGCCCCAGCATTTT; CDR3 protein: CSARMTGTDQGYSNQPQHF
V gene: TRBV7-9; J gene: TRBJ2-3; CDR3 length: 16; clone size: -; D gene: TRBD2; CDR3 DNA: TGTGCCAGCAGCCTCGGGACTAGCGGGGGGGCCCATACGCAGTATTTT; CDR3 protein: CASSLGTSGGAHTQYF